These T cell receptor beta chains were read from a single sample in a study of T cell responses to AZD1222 COVID-19 vaccine. Libraries were prepared by immunoSEQ multiplex PCR; TCRdb keeps only in-frame clonotypes and omits some of them. The table lists about 79,000 clones, approximately 80% of them singletons, with around 20% in the top ten. The sequencing here drew on peripheral blood, taken on day 0 of AZD1222 vaccination. These TCRs come from an adult in good health. Both conserved end residues are part of each CDR3. Each record gives: V gene, J gene, CDR3 protein.

>TRBV6-5|TRBJ1-2
CASSYTGEHGYTF
>TRBV5-4|TRBJ2-5
CASSLNPRMQETQYF
>TRBV2|TRBJ2-6
CASKGTGANVLTF
>TRBV5-5|TRBJ1-1
CASSPGGGGRTEAFF
>TRBV3-1/TRBV3-2|TRBJ2-1
CASSQGPDNEQFF
>TRBV7-2|TRBJ2-2
CASGLARNTGELFF
>TRBV28|TRBJ1-6
CASSKGGANSPLHF
>TRBV5-1|TRBJ2-5
CASSPGTDRETQYF
>TRBV5-1|TRBJ1-6
CASSLDGVGSPLHF
>TRBV5-4|TRBJ2-7
CASSLANEQYF
>TRBV7-6|TRBJ1-6
CASGRATGLNSPLHF
>TRBV5-1|TRBJ1-6
CASSKQGGMDNSPLHF
>TRBV2|TRBJ2-4
CASRASGGKNIQYF
>TRBV7-9|TRBJ1-5
CASSGTGDQPQHF
>TRBV19|TRBJ1-2
CASSIRSEGYTF
>TRBV29-1|TRBJ2-7
CSVGEGTYEQYF
>TRBV7-2|TRBJ2-7
CASSLVSGATYEQYF
>TRBV21-1|TRBJ2-1
CASSKGLGALYNEQFF
>TRBV2|TRBJ2-7
CASSDQQNSYEQYF